The present T cell receptor beta chain was sequenced within a study of T cell clonality in common variable immunodeficiency. In its sample, this clone was seen a few times. Its antigen remains unidentified. Each donor provided roughly 4.5 to 9 ml of heparinized whole blood. General study findings and limits: What drives increased CVID clonality needs T cell subpopulation sequencing. Reportedly, TCR beta sequences from common variable immunodeficiency showed fewer deletions and N-nucleotide insertions. CVID subjects showed higher TCRbeta clonality than healthy controls.

Clones were read by immunoSEQ multiplex PCR, and TCRdb kept only the in-frame ones, dropping some. Altogether around 30,000 clones were found in the sample, and no singletons occur. The clonotype originates from a human donor with common variable immunodeficiency. Sequencing used peripheral blood mononuclear cells.

CDR3 DNA (partial): TGTGCCAGCTCAGAGGGGCGATACAATGAG. Translated: CASSEGRYNE. The complete CDR3 sequence is CASSEGRYNEQFF. The chain recombines TRBV18 with TRBJ2-1; the D gene could be TRBD1 or TRBD2 (5 bases each). Read coverage stops 3 residues before the CDR3 terminus; the germline J gene supplies the remainder. The germline CDR1 and CDR2 sequences are KGHSH and LQKENI. This CDR3 spans 13 amino acids. With 5 bases removed from V and 4 bases from J, the gap between germline ends came to 9 bases. Together with reference TRBV18 and TRBJ2-1, the CDR3 gives the full variable domain: NAGVMQNPRHLVRRRGQEARLRCSPMKGHSHVYWYRQLPEEGLKFMVYLQKENIIDESGMPKERFSAEFPKEGPSILRIQQVVRGDSAAYFCASSEGRYNEQFFGPGTRLTVL.